This T cell receptor (beta chain) was recorded in a study of CXCR3-negative and CXCR3-positive naive CD8 T cells. On the study more broadly: Per library, roughly 1.6 +/- 0.3 million reads; 120 million to 150 million TRB reads overall. General study findings and limits: Sequencing showed both naive subsets with comparably high diversity, and memory CD8+ cells much lower. When CXCR3-positive naive cells were set against CXCR3-negative naive cells, the former had more hydrophobic TRB CDR3s.

Carrying UMI labels, the TRB cDNA libraries were prepared through 5' RACE. Each CDR3 protein gets one entry in TCRdb, which reprocessed the 5' RACE reads and gives no DNA. This table lists thousands of distinct CDR3 sequences. A word on this clonotype: The antigen is unknown.

CDR3 length: 14 residues. The germline V gene encodes CDR1 SQVTM and CDR2 ANQGSEA. This chain uses TRBV29-1 with TRBJ2-3; the TCRdb D gene call, TRBD2, has no DNA to confirm it. Sequencing was done on a sample of naive CXCR3+ CD8+ T cells from blood. Regarding subset: CD45RO-CCR7+CD27+CD95- naive CD8+ T cells expressing CXCR3 (TNR3+). The TCR comes from a human donor in good health. Some clones in this sample may be carry-over from other donors' samples. The CDR3 region is CSVDGGGRTDTQYF.